This T cell receptor beta chain was identified during a study of shared clonotypes between healthy human individuals (dated by TCRdb to 2018 to 2021). About the full investigation: Three men and a couple of women, aged 18 to 49 years, made up the cohort. For each donor, three plates each were used for CD4 naive and CD4 memory, two plates were used for CD8 naive, and one plate was used for CD8 memory. Blood TCR repertoires of five healthy adults were deeply sequenced to estimate repertoire size and the extent of clonotype sharing between individuals. To increase sequencing depth and limit assay-specific biases, TCR repertoire library preparation and sequencing were carried out by different laboratories using diverse techniques. Per donor, leukapheresis produced somewhere between about 0.8 and 9 billion PBMCs.

Per the germline V gene (reference sequence), LNHDA is the CDR1 and SQIVND is the CDR2. V is cut back by 4 bases and J by 7 bases, with 6 bases in the junction unmatched. The CDR3 spans 15 residues, from the cysteine through the phenylalanine. The retained sequence is limited to the CDR3, 45 bases, with the frame set at the first base. The full study reports these points: Naive subsets generally had larger estimated clonotype richness than memory subsets did. Only blood was sampled, and tissue TCR repertoires likely differ from those in blood. Rarefaction of sorted-subset datasets indicated incomplete sequencing despite the large sequencing depth. Compared with non-shared clonotypes, the clonotypes found in all four sorted-subset donors had higher generation probabilities. Based on pairwise subsampling, the degree of clonotype sharing among donors was expected to be affected by sequencing depth. Across a handful of donors, about 5% of naive CD4, around 3.3% of naive CD8, under 2.5% of memory CD4, and roughly 0.4% of memory CD8 clonotypes were shared. The genetic and exposure-history diversity represented was limited by the small number of donors.

Note on this clone: The clone's antigen remains unknown. No base quality values were provided; no much bigger clone lies one nucleotide off.

Using the deep immunoSEQ assay, TCR CDR3 regions were amplified from genomic DNA by multiplex PCR. Extracted genomic DNA from each cell subset was spread evenly across all wells of several immunoSEQ 96-well plates, with each plate serving as a replicate. For sorted subsets, each replicate PCR was loaded with 200 ng genomic DNA, equivalent to 25,000 to 30,000 T cell genomes. The purified libraries were quantified using a Qubit 3.0 fluorometer, sized with a Bioanalyzer 2100, and then quantified again using the KAPA Library Quantification kit. Every immunoSEQ 96-well plate was sequenced on a separate single-read 150-cycle Illumina NextSeq 550 flow cell. In the paper's pipeline: Because the immunoSEQ output included only junctional sequences and no quality scores, the filtering could not be the same as the filtering used for full-length reads. Sequences were annotated with PyIR, a Python wrapper for IgBLAST v1.9, and V/J genes and CDR3 were assigned using IMGT germline references. Reads were removed for weak V/J assignments (E-value above 1e-6), missing CDR3, stop codons, out-of-frame junctions, or ambiguous translated residues. V3J clonotypes were defined by identical inferred V gene, J gene, and CDR3 amino acid sequence. To compute the percentage overlap between repertoires, the number of shared unique clonotypes was divided by the size of the smaller repertoire. Three approaches were used to assess repertoire richness: RTK rarefaction, the Chao1 estimator, and Recon v2.1 estimates of unobserved clonotypes. For all TCRbeta clonotypes obtained by the gDNA method from a handful of donors, generation probabilities were computed with OLGA. The clones in this table, taken by TCRdb from immuneACCESS, are in-frame only. Not every clone is retained; where verified, under half of the shortfall comes from an unresolved V gene, and the cause of the rest is unknown. V and J calls and clone size are those listed in that table; D and trimming were worked out from the DNA. This sample has some 500,000 clones in its table, and 90% to 96% of those were observed once. Jointly, the top ten make up approximately 0.067% of the sample.

The donors were healthy, HIV-negative adults who had no recently reported acute infections or vaccinations. Every donor was a Caucasian adult residing in Nashville, Tennessee, USA. CD4+ T cells were enriched by magnetic negative selection; naive cells were then positively selected on CD45RA, and the negative fraction formed the memory subset. After blood collection by leukapheresis, PBMCs were isolated using Ficoll-Histopaque density gradient centrifugation and then cryopreserved in the vapor phase of liquid nitrogen. Analytical flow cytometry was used to check the purity and quantity of every magnetically sorted T cell population. Genomic DNA was isolated from each sorted fraction and quantified by UV absorbance on a Nanodrop 2000c.

Sequences were obtained from naive CD4+ T cells sorted from blood. Taken with the paper, the label for cell subset or site translates to: CD45RA+ positively selected. The source of this sequence is a woman aged 25 to 39 in good health. The rearranged chain carries TRBV19 and TRBJ2-7; 14 bases in between match TRBD2. The sequenced DNA is TGTGCCAGTAGTACCATCGGGACTAGCGGGAGTGAGCAGTACTTC. The translation is CASSTIGTSGSEQYF.